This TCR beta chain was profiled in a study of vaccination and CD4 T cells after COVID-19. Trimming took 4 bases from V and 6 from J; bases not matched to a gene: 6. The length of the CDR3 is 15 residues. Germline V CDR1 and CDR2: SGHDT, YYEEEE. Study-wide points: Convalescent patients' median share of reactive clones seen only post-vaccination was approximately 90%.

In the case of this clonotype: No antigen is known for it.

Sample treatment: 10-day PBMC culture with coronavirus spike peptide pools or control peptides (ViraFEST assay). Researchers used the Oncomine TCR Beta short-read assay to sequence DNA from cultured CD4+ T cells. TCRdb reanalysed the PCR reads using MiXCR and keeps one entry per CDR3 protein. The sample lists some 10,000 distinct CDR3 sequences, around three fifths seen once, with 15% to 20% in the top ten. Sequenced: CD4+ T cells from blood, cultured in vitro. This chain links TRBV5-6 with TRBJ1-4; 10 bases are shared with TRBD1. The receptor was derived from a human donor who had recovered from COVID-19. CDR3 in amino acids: CASSPLDRGDEKLFF. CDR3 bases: TGTGCCAGCAGCCCACTGGACAGGGGGGATGAAAAACTGTTTTTT.